What follows are 15 T cell receptor beta chains derived from one specimen sequenced in a study of cytomegalovirus exposure and HLA in healthy donors. Clones were sequenced by immunoSEQ multiplex PCR, and TCRdb holds only the in-frame ones, with some missing. Of approximately 180,000 clones listed, about 86% are singletons. The specimen was PBMCs. Receptors were obtained from a woman between 25 and 40 years old in good health and CMV-seronegative.

The chain employs TRBV2 and TRBJ2-3; the match to TRBD2 covers 8 bases. The CDR3 totals 15 residues. Germline V gene sequence: CDR1 SNHLY, CDR2 FYNNEI. The V segment lost 8 bases and the J segment 6 bases; nucleotides outside the gene matches: 13. For the CDR3, the DNA is TGTGCCAGCTCACCCTCGGGGGGGGCCAAGGATACGCAGTATTTT. Translation: CASSPSGGAKDTQYF.

This clone was seen just once. The chain combines TRBV7-6 with TRBJ1-1; no clear D. Per germline, CDR1 SGHVS and CDR2 FNYEAQ. The CDR3 spans 13 residues. Deletions cut 8 bases from V and 4 bases from J, with 14 bases between. The CDR3 nucleotides read TGTGCCAGCCGAGGAGGGAGAGGCACTGAAGCTTTCTTT. It specifies CASRGGRGTEAFF.

This sequence joins TRBV5-4 and TRBJ1-2; 8 nucleotides align to TRBD1. There are 14 residues in the CDR3. V shed 2 bases and J 9 bases; nucleotides not matched to a gene: 9. Germline lookup yields CDR1 SGHNT and CDR2 YYREEE (reference sequence). The CDR3 nucleotides are TGTGCCAGCAGCTTAGGACAGGGTAGGAGAAGCTACACCTTC. This encodes CASSLGQGRRSYTF.

The chain is built from TRBV13 and TRBJ1-1; D is perhaps TRBD1 (6 bases). Per the germline V gene, CDR1 is PRHDT and CDR2 is FYEKMQ (reference sequence). Trimming shortened V by 2 bases and J by 12 bases, and 13 bases separated the two germline ends. CDR3 length: 12 residues. The chain's CDR3 is CASSLTGLGTFF. DNA for the CDR3: TGTGCCAGCAGCTTAACAGGGTTGGGAACTTTCTTT. The whole variable domain, filled in from reference TRBV13 and TRBJ1-1, reads AAGVIQSPRHLIKEKRETATLKCYPIPRHDTVYWYQQGPGQDPQFLISFYEKMQSDKGSIPDRFSAQQFSDYHSELNMSSLELGDSALYFCASSLTGLGTFFGQGTRLTVV.

The chain uses TRBV7-2 and TRBJ2-3; D is uncertain. The V end lost 1 base, the J end lost 7 bases, and 18 bases lay between the germline ends. Germline V gene lookup returns CDR1 SGHTA and CDR2 FQGNSA. The CDR3 has 16 residues. The DNA for the CDR3 is TGTGCCAGCAGCTTAGTCGTCTCAGTACGCACGAATACGCAGTATTTT. Translation gives CASSLVVSVRTNTQYF.

This clone occurred a few times. The rearrangement joins TRBV5-1 to TRBJ1-6; D may be TRBD1 (6 bases). From germline, CDR1 is SGHRS and CDR2 YFSETQ. V was shortened by 0 bases and J by 7 bases, with 11 bases between the two germline ends. The length of the CDR3 is 15 residues. CDR3 residues: CASSLGGLGNSPLHF. The DNA for the CDR3 is TGCGCCAGCAGCTTGGGGGGGCTGGGGAATTCACCCCTCCACTTT.

The rearrangement uses TRBV7-9 and TRBJ1-5; D is unresolved. Germline values: CDR1 SEHNR, CDR2 FQNEAQ (reference sequence). The CDR3 runs 13 residues. Trimming cost V 5 bases and J 4 bases, with 9 bases left between them. CDR3 amino acids: CASSPMANQPQHF. The CDR3 DNA sequence: TGTGCCAGCAGCCCAATGGCTAATCAGCCCCAGCATTTT.

This clone has only one observation. The V gene is TRBV5-4, the J gene TRBJ2-3; weak D call: TRBD2 (5 bases). V gave up 0 bases and J gave up 1 base, with 24 bases separating them. Germline CDR1 is SGHNT and CDR2 is YYREEE (reference sequence). The CDR3 is made up of 20 amino acids. In DNA, the CDR3 is TGTGCCAGCAGCTTGGCGTTGCGGGTTTGGATGGGGTCAGGCACAGATACGCAGTATTTT. Its translation is CASSLALRVWMGSGTDTQYF. Based on the CDR3 plus reference TRBV5-4 and TRBJ2-3, the full variable domain is ETGVTQSPTHLIKTRGQQVTLRCSSQSGHNTVSWYQQALGQGPQFIFQYYREEENGRGNFPPRFSGLQFPNYSSELNVNALELDDSALYLCASSLALRVWMGSGTDTQYFGPGTRLTVL.

This clone came up once. The rearrangement joins TRBV20-1 to TRBJ2-1; 8 bases agree with TRBD2. Germline V gives CDR1 DFQATT, CDR2 SNEGSKA (reference sequence). The CDR3 consists of 11 residues. With V trimmed by 7 bases and J by 10 bases, 6 bases remained unmatched. The CDR3: CSGSGELEQFF. For the CDR3, the DNA is TGCAGTGGTAGCGGGGAGCTCGAGCAGTTCTTC.

The V gene is TRBV5-1, the J gene TRBJ2-3; TRBD2 matches at 10 bases. The CDR3 runs 16 residues. Germline trimming cut 0 bases from V and 1 base from J; bases unmatched to any gene: 2. Germline loops: CDR1 SGHRS, CDR2 YFSETQ. The DNA for the CDR3 is TGCGCCAGCAGCTTGGGAGCGGGGGGGGGCACAGATACGCAGTATTTT. Protein sequence: CASSLGAGGGTDTQYF. The entire variable domain, with the rest obtained from reference TRBV5-1 and TRBJ2-3, is as follows: KAGVTQTPRYLIKTRGQQVTLSCSPISGHRSVSWYQQTPGQGLQFLFEYFSETQRNKGNFPGRFSGRQFSNSRSEMNVSTLELGDSALYLCASSLGAGGGTDTQYFGPGTRLTVL.

The chain employs TRBV4-1 and TRBJ2-5; TRBD1 is a possible D gene (5 bases). Trimming shortened V by 1 base and J by 2 bases, and 8 bases separated the two germline ends. Germline loops: CDR1 MGHRA, CDR2 YSYEKL. This CDR3 spans 14 amino acids. The CDR3 sequence is CASSQADRQETQYF. CDR3 nucleotide sequence: TGCGCCAGCAGCCAAGCTGACAGACAAGAGACCCAGTACTTC.

The V call is TRBV6-1, the J call TRBJ1-5; 11 positions match TRBD1. The CDR3 consists of 15 residues. The trim removed 3 bases at V and 6 bases at J, leaving 4 bases unmatched. CDR1 MNHNS and CDR2 SASEGT come from the germline V gene. The CDR3 sequence is CASSEAGTGGQPQHF. The CDR3 coding sequence is TGTGCCAGCAGTGAGGCCGGGACAGGGGGTCAGCCCCAGCATTTT.

CDR3 residues: CAWIDIPLTNYGYTF. The CDR3 DNA is TGTGCCTGGATTGACATCCCTCTTACTAACTATGGCTACACCTTC. The chain recombines TRBV30 with TRBJ1-2; D gene uncertain. The CDR3 runs to 15 residues. Germline CDR1 and CDR2: GTSNPN and SVGIG (reference sequence). Trimming removed 4 bases at V and 0 bases at J, with 15 bases between.

The gene calls are TRBV6-1 and TRBJ2-2; D is perhaps TRBD1 (6 bases). The CDR3 is 15 residues long. The V gene's germline CDR1 is MNHNS and CDR2 SASEGT. V lost 4 bases, J lost 4 bases, and 13 bases lay in between. The CDR3 is CASSVDRGSTGELFF. As DNA, the CDR3 is TGTGCCAGCAGTGTGGATAGGGGGTCCACCGGGGAGCTGTTTTTT.

The CDR3 DNA sequence: TGTGCCAGCAGTGAAGGGGCAGGGACTGAAGCTTTCTTT. Protein: CASSEGAGTEAFF. The chain has TRBV6-1 and TRBJ1-1; D is perhaps TRBD1 (5 bases). Germline CDR1 and CDR2: MNHNS and SASEGT. This CDR3 is built from 13 residues. V shed 1 base and J shed 5 bases, with 8 bases lying between them.